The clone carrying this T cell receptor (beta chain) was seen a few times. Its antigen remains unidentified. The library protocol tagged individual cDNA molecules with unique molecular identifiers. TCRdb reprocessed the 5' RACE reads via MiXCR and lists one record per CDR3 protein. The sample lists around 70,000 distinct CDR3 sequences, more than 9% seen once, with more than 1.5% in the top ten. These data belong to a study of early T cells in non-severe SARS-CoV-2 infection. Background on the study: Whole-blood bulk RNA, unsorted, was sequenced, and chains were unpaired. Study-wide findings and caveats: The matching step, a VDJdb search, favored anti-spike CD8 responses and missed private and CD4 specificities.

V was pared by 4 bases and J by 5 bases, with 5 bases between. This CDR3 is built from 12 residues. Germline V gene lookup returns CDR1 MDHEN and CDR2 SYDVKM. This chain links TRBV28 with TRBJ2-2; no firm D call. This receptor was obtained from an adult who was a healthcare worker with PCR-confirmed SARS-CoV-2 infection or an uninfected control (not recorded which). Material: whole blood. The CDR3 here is CASSSPTGELFF. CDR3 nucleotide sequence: TGTGCCAGCAGTTCGCCAACCGGGGAGCTGTTTTTT.